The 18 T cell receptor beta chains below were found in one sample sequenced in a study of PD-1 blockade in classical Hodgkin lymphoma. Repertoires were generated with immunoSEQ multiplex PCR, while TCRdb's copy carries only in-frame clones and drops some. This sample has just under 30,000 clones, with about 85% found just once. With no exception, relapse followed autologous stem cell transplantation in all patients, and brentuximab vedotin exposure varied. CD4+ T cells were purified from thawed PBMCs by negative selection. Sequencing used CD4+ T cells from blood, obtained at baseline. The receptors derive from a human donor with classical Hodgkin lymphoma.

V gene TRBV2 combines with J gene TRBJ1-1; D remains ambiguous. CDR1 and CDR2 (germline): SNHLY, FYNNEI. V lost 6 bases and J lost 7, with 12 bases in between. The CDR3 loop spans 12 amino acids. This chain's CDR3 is CASSVTALEAFF. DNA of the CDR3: TGTGCCAGCAGCGTGACCGCCCTTGAAGCTTTCTTT.

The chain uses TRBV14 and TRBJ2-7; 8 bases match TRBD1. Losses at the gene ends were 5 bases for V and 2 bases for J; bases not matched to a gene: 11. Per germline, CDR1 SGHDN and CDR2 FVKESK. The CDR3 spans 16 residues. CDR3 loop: CASSYQLGQGTYEQYF. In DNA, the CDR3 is TGTGCCAGCAGCTATCAGCTCGGACAGGGCACCTACGAGCAGTACTTC.

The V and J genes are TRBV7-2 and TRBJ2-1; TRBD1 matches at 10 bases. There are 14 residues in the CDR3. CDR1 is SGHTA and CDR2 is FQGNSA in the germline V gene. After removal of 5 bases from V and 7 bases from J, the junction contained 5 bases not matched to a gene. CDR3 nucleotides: TGTGCCAGCAGCCGGGACAGGGGAGGAAATGAGCAGTTCTTC. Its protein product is CASSRDRGGNEQFF.

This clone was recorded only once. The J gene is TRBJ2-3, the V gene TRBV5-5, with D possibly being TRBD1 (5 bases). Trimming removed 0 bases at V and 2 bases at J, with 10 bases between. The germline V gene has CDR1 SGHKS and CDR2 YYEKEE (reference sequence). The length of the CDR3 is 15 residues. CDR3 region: CASSLDPGLTDTQYF. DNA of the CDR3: TGTGCCAGCAGCTTGGACCCAGGGCTCACAGATACGCAGTATTTT. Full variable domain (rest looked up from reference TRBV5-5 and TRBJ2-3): DAGVTQSPTHLIKTRGQQVTLRCSPISGHKSVSWYQQVLGQGPQFIFQYYEKEERGRGNFPDRFSARQFPNYSSELNVNALLLGDSALYLCASSLDPGLTDTQYFGPGTRLTVL.

The CDR3 protein is CASSSDYGSGNEQFF. As DNA, the CDR3 is TGTGCCAGCAGCTCCGACTACGGTTCGGGCAATGAGCAGTTCTTC. This sequence joins TRBV7-2 and TRBJ2-1; TRBD2 is a possible D gene (5 bases). There are 15 residues in the CDR3. Trimming took 4 bases from V and 6 from J, leaving 16 bases between them. Germline lookup yields CDR1 SGHTA and CDR2 FQGNSA.

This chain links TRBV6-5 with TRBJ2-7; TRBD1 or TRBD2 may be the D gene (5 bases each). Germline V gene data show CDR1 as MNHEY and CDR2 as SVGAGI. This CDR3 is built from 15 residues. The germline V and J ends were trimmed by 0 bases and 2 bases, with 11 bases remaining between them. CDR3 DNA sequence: TGTGCCAGCAGTTACTCGGGGCAGGAGGCCTACGAGCAGTACTTC. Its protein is CASSYSGQEAYEQYF.

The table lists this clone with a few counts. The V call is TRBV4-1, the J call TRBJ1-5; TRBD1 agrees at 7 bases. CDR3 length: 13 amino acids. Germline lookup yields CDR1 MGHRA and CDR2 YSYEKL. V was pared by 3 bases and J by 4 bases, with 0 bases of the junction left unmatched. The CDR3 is CASSQGQNQPQHF. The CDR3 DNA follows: TGCGCCAGCAGCCAGGGACAGAATCAGCCCCAGCATTTT.

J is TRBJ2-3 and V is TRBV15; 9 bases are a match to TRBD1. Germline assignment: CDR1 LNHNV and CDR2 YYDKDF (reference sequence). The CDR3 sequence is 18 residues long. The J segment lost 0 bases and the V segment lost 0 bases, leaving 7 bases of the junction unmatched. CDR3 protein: CATSRDIRTGVSTDTQYF. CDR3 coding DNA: TGTGCCACCAGCAGAGATATTAGGACAGGGGTCAGCACAGATACGCAGTATTTT.

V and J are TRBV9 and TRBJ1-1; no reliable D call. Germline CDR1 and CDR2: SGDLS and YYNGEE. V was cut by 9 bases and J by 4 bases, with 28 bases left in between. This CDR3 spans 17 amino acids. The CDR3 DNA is TGTGCCATCCCCGGTCGGTCGAGGGCCCCATGGAGCACTGAAGCTTTCTTT. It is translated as CAIPGRSRAPWSTEAFF. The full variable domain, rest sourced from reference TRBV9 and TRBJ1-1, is DSGVTQTPKHLITATGQRVTLRCSPRSGDLSVYWYQQSLDQGLQFLIQYYNGEERAKGNILERFSAQQFPDLHSELNLSSLELGDSALYFCAIPGRSRAPWSTEAFFGQGTRLTVV.

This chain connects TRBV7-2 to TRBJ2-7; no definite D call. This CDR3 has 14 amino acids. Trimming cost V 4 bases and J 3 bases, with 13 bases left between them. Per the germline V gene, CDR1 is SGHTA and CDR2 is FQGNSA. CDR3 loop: CASSYLGPNYEQYF. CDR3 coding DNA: TGTGCCAGCAGCTACCTCGGTCCTAACTACGAGCAGTACTTC.

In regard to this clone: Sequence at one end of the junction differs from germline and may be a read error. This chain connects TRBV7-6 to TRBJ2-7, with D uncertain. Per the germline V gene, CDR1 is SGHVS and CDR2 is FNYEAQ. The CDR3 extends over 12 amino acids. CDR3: CASSPNRYAQYF. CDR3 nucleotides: TGTGCCAGCAGCCCTAACCGGTACGCGCAGTACTTC. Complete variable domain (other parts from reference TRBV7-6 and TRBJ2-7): GAGVSQSPRYKVTKRGQDVALRCDPISGHVSLYWYRQALGQGPEFLTYFNYEAQQDKSGLPNDRFSAERPEGSISTLTIQRTEQRDSAMYRCASSPNRYAQYFGPGTRLTVT.

This CDR3 reads CASSLNRGWTSYNEQFF. Here the CDR3 DNA reads TGCGCCAGCAGCTTGAACAGGGGGTGGACGTCTTACAATGAGCAGTTCTTC. The chain joins TRBV5-1 to TRBJ2-1, with 8 bases aligning to TRBD1. The J segment lost 4 bases and the V segment lost 1 base, leaving 10 bases of the junction unmatched. This CDR3 is 17 amino acids long. Germline assignment: CDR1 SGHRS and CDR2 YFSETQ.

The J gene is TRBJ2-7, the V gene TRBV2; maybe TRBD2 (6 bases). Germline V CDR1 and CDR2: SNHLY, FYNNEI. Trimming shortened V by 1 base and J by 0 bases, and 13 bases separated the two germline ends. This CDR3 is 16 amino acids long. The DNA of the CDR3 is TGTGCCAGCAGTGAAGGCCCTAGCGCTACCTCCTACGAGCAGTACTTC. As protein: CASSEGPSATSYEQYF.

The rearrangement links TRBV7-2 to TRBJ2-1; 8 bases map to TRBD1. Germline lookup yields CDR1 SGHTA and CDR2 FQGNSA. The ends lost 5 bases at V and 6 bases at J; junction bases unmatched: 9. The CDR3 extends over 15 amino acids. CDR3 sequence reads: CASSITGQDFNEQFF. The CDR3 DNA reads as TGTGCCAGCAGCATAACGGGACAGGATTTCAATGAGCAGTTCTTC.

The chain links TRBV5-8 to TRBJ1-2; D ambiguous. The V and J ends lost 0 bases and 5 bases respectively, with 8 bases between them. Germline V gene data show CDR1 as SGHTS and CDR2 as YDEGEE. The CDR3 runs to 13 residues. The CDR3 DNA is TGTGCCAGCAGCTTGGTAGCAACTTATGGCTACACCTTC. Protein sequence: CASSLVATYGYTF. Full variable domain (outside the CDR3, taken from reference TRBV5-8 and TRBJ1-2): EAGVTQSPTHLIKTRGQQATLRCSPISGHTSVYWYQQALGLGLQFLLWYDEGEERNRGNFPPRFSGRQFPNYSSELNVNALELEDSALYLCASSLVATYGYTFGSGTRLTVV.

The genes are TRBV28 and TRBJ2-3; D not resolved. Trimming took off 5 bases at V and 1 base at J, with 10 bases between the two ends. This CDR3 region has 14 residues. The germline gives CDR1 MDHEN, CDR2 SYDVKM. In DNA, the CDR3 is TGTGCCAGCAGTACTCCCCGGGGCACAGATACGCAGTATTTT. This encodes CASSTPRGTDTQYF.

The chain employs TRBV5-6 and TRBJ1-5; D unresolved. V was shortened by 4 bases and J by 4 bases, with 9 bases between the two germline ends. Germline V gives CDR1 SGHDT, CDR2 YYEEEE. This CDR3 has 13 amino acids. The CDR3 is CASSQDGNQPQHF. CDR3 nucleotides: TGTGCCAGCAGCCAGGACGGGAATCAGCCCCAGCATTTT.

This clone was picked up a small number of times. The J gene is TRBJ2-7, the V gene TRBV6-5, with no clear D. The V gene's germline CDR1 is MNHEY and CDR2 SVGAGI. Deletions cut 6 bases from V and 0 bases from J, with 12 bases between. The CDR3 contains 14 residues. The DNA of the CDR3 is TGTGCCAGCAGCCCGGACGGAATCTCCTACGAGCAGTACTTC. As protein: CASSPDGISYEQYF.